The sequence of this T cell receptor (beta chain) was determined in a study of T cell clones after liver transplantation. Study in general: Post-transplant blood was tracked for graft-donor-reactive T cell clones identified in a pre-transplant mixed lymphocyte reaction.

Profiled with immunoSEQ multiplex PCR; TCRdb holds only in-frame clones, not every one. The table has 65,000 to 90,000 clones, about 92% seen once. Sorting of unstimulated PBMCs yielded separate CD3+CD4+ and CD3+CD8+ fractions. The CDR3 runs 14 residues. Germline CDR1 SGHTA, CDR2 FQGNSA. Trimming shortened V by 10 bases and J by 3 bases, and 17 bases separated the two germline ends. The source is a human donor who received a liver transplant. The chain carries TRBV7-2 and TRBJ2-3; the D gene is possibly TRBD2 (6 bases). The specimen comprised CD4+ T cells from blood, sampled before liver transplant. The CDR3 reads CATKVGSGTDTQYF. For the CDR3, the DNA is TGTGCCACTAAGGTCGGGAGCGGGACAGATACGCAGTATTTT. Based on the CDR3 plus reference TRBV7-2 and TRBJ2-3, the full variable domain is GAGVSQSPSNKVTEKGKDVELRCDPISGHTALYWYRQSLGQGLEFLIYFQGNSAPDKSGLPSDRFSAERTGGSVSTLTIQRTQQEDSAVYLCATKVGSGTDTQYFGPGTRLTVL.